This T cell receptor (beta chain) was identified during a study of blood T cell repertoires in COVID-19. Background on the study: Acute and convalescent COVID-19 specimens originated in the United States, Italy and Spain.

Looked up from germline, CDR1 is LGHNA and CDR2 is YSLEER. V lost 0 bases and J lost 2; bases outside the gene matches: 2. The CDR3 has 15 residues. The data were produced by immunoSEQ multiplex PCR, yet TCRdb's version contains in-frame clones alone and is incomplete. Of about 160,000 clones listed, around 84% are singletons. The clonotype originates from a woman aged 45-59 years with COVID-19, enrolled during active disease. This chain links TRBV4-3 with TRBJ2-7; 9 bases are a match to TRBD1. Sequences were obtained from peripheral blood. CDR3 sequence reads: CASSQEGQGTYEQYF. CDR3 coding DNA: TGCGCCAGCAGCCAAGAAGGACAGGGGACCTACGAGCAGTACTTC.